The clone carrying this T cell receptor beta chain was observed a handful of times. This sample is drawn from a study of blood T cells in healthy people across ages. A second roughly 6 to 11 cycle PCR used barcoded and J-beta primers. TCRdb ran MiXCR on the 5' RACE reads and lists one entry per CDR3 protein. Among hundreds of thousands of distinct CDR3 sequences listed, around three fifths were seen once. Per sample, a minimum of 6.5 million PBMCs were isolated. V gave up 5 bases and J gave up 7 bases; unmatched junction bases: 16. CDR1 is DFQATT and CDR2 is SNEGSKA in the germline V gene (reference sequence). The CDR3 spans 16 residues.

The J gene is TRBJ2-5, the V gene TRBV20-1; 10 bases agree with TRBD2. The source of this sequence is a man in his sixties in good health. What was sequenced was blood. This chain's CDR3 is CSAQPGPAGGSGTQYF. CDR3 sequence (DNA): TGCAGTGCTCAACCTGGGCCAGCGGGGGGGTCAGGGACCCAGTACTTC.